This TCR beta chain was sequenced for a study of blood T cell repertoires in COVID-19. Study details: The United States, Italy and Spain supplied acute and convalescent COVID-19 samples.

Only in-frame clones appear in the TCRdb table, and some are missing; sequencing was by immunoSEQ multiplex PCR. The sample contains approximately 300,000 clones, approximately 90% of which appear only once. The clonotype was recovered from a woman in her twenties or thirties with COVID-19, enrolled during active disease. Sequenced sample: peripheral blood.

The CDR3 DNA reads TGTGCCTGGAGTGCGACTGGGGGGCAGCCCCAGCATTTT. Translating gives CAWSATGGQPQHF. The chain carries TRBV30 and TRBJ1-5; the D gene is possibly TRBD1 (5 bases). Trimming removed 1 base from V and 7 bases from J, with 11 bases in between. Germline assignment: CDR1 GTSNPN and CDR2 SVGIG (reference sequence). CDR3 length: 13 residues.